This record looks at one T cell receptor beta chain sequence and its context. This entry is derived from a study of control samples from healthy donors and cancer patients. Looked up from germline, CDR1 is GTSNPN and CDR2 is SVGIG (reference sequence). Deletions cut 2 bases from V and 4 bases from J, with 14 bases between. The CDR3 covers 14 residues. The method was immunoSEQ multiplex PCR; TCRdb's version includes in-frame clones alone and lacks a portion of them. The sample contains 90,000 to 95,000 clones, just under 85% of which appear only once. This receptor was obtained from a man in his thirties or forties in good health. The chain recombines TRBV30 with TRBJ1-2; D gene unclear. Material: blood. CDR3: CAWSPTLSVYGYTF. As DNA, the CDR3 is TGTGCCTGGAGTCCGACTCTCAGCGTCTATGGCTACACCTTC.